These 2 T cell receptor beta chains came from one sample sequenced in a study of shared clonotypes between healthy human individuals (dated by TCRdb to 2020 to 2021). Libraries were built with the immunoSEQ multiplex PCR assay. TCRdb obtained this table from immuneACCESS and retained in-frame rearrangements with V and J assigned. These tables miss some clones; where compared with another copy, unresolved V genes account for less than half of the shortfall, and the remainder is unexplained. The sample records a few million clones, around 90% of which are singletons. The top ten clones comprise around 0.4% of the sample. Sequences were obtained from naive CD4+ T cells from PBMCs. The cell subset or site label for this specimen denotes: CD45RA+ positively selected. Receptors originate from a man in his late teens or twenties in good health. Some clones in this sample may be carry-over from other donors' samples.

The chain uses TRBV4-1 and TRBJ1-6; D call uncertain. Per germline, CDR1 MGHRA and CDR2 YSYEKL. V was cut by 0 bases and J by 7 bases, with 7 bases left in between. The CDR3 loop spans 14 amino acids. The CDR3 loop reads CASSQEGGNSPLHF. The CDR3 nucleotides are TGCGCCAGCAGCCAAGAGGGAGGGAATTCACCCCTCCACTTT.

This chain links TRBV7-8 with TRBJ2-1; a possible D gene is TRBD1 (6 bases). CDR1 and CDR2 from the germline V gene are SGHVS and FQNEAQ. This CDR3 is 12 amino acids long. The ends were cut back, 8 bases at V and 6 bases at J, with 11 bases in the middle. Written as DNA, the CDR3 is TGTGCCAGCGGGGGCGACGTCAATGAGCAGTTCTTC. Translated: CASGGDVNEQFF.